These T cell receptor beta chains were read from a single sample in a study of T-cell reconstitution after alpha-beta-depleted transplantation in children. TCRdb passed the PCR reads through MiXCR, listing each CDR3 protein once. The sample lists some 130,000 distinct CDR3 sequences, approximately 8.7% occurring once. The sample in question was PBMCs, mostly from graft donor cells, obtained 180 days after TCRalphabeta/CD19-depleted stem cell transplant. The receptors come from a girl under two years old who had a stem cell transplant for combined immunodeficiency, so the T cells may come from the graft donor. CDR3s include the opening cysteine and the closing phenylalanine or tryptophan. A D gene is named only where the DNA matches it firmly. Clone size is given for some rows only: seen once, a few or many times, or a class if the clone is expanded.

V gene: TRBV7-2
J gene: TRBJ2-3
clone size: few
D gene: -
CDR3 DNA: TGTGCCAGCAGCTTAGGGGCGGGGTTTGGGTCTACAGATACGCAGTATTTT
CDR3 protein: CASSLGAGFGSTDTQYF

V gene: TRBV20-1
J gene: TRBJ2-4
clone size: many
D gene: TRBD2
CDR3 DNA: TGCAGTGCACCGGGACTAAAAAACATTCAGTACTTC
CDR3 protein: CSAPGLKNIQYF

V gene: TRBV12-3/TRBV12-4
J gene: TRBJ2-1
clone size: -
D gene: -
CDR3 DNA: TGTGCCAGCATGATAGGGGGGCACAATGAGCAGTTCTTC
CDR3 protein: CASMIGGHNEQFF

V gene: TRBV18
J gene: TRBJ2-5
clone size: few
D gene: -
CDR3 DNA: TGTGCCAGCTCACCAAGGAGACAGAACATCCAAGAGACCCAGTACTTC
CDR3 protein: CASSPRRQNIQETQYF

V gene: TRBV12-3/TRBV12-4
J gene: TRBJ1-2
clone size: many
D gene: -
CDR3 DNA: TGTGCCAGCAGTTTAAATGGGAATGACTATGGCTACACCTTC
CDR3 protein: CASSLNGNDYGYTF

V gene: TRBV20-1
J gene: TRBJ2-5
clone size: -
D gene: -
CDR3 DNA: TGCAGTGCTAGAGCCCCAGGGGAAGAGACCCAGTACTTC
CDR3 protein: CSARAPGEETQYF

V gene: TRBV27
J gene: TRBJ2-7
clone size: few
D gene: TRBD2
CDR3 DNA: TGTGCCAGCAGTTTGACTAGCGGGGTCCTTTCCTACGAGCAGTACTTC
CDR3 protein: CASSLTSGVLSYEQYF

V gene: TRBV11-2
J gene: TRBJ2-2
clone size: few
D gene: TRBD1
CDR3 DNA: TGTGCCAGCAGCTGGGACAGGGCGGACACCGGGGAGCTGTTTTTT
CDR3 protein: CASSWDRADTGELFF

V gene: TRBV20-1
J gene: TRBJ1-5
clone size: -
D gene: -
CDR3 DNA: TGCAGTGCTAGAGGGCTTAGCAATCAGCCCCAGCATTTT
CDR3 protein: CSARGLSNQPQHF

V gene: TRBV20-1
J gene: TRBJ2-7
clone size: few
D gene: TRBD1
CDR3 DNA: TGCAGTGCCAGACAGGGGCGTAGATACGAGCAGTACTTC
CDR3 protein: CSARQGRRYEQYF

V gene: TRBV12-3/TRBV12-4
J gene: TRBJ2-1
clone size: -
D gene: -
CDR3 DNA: TGTGCCAGCAGTTTTGCGCGGGGTAGTGTGGGCAATGAGCAGTTCTTC
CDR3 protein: CASSFARGSVGNEQFF

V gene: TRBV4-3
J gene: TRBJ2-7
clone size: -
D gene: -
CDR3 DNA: TGCGCCAGCAGCCACCTGGTCGGGAAGGGCTACGAGCAGTACTTC
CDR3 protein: CASSHLVGKGYEQYF

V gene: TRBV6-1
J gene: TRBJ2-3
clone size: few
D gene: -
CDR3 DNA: TGTGCCAGCAGTGAAGCGGGGGAGGCGCAGTATTTT
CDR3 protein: CASSEAGEAQYF

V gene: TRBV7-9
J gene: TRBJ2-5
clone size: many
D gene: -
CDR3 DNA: TGTGCCAGCAGCTTACGGGGCGGGGAGACCCAGTACTTC
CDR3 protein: CASSLRGGETQYF

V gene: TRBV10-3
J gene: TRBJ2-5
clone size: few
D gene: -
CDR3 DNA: TGTGCCGCGAGGGGCACAGGGGAGGGAGAGACCCAGTACTTC
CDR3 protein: CAARGTGEGETQYF